This entry lists 15 T cell receptor beta chains sequenced from one sample in a study of identical twins. Using its own MiXCR run on the 5' RACE reads, TCRdb lists one record per CDR3 protein. The repertoire holds 350,000 or so distinct CDR3 sequences, with approximately 13% as singletons. This same sample was also part of a study on yellow fever vaccine responses in identical twins.

Input material: CD8+ T cells sorted from blood. These receptors all stem from a woman under 30 in good health.

This clonotype was recorded a few times. The chain recombines TRBV13 with TRBJ2-1; D unresolved. V was pared by 3 bases and J by 10 bases, with 10 bases between. The CDR3 has 12 residues. Germline CDR1 PRHDT, CDR2 FYEKMQ (reference sequence). In DNA, the CDR3 is TGTGCCAGCAGCTTGGCGGCGAAGGAGCAGTTCTTC. Its translation is CASSLAAKEQFF. The variable domain in full, with the rest retrieved from reference TRBV13 and TRBJ2-1, is AAGVIQSPRHLIKEKRETATLKCYPIPRHDTVYWYQQGPGQDPQFLISFYEKMQSDKGSIPDRFSAQQFSDYHSELNMSSLELGDSALYFCASSLAAKEQFFGPGTRLTVL.

V and J are TRBV7-9 and TRBJ2-7; 8 positions agree with TRBD2. Germline V gives CDR1 SEHNR, CDR2 FQNEAQ (reference sequence). The CDR3 length is 17 residues. Trimming at V came to 7 bases and at J to 0 bases, leaving 14 bases not matched to a gene. CDR3 nucleotide sequence: TGTGCCAGCACTAGACTAGCGACTTATCCCGGCTCCTACGAGCAGTACTTC. Its translation is CASTRLATYPGSYEQYF.

This clonotype was picked up a small number of times. The V and J genes are TRBV27 and TRBJ2-3, with 7 bases matching TRBD1. Trimming removed 8 bases from V and 1 base from J; junction bases left unmatched: 9. Germline CDR1 and CDR2: MNHEY and SMNVEV (reference sequence). CDR3 length: 15 residues. CDR3 nucleotides: TGTGCCAGCGCTACAGGGGCGGCCGGCACAGATACGCAGTATTTT. Its protein is CASATGAAGTDTQYF.

V gene TRBV15 combines with J gene TRBJ2-7, with D perhaps TRBD2 (5 bases). CDR1 is LNHNV and CDR2 is YYDKDF in the germline V gene (reference sequence). Trimming stripped 3 bases from V and 3 bases from J, with 15 bases between. The CDR3 extends over 15 amino acids. The CDR3 here is CATSSNFGLFYEQYV. The CDR3 DNA reads as TGTGCCACCAGCAGTAACTTCGGACTTTTCTACGAGCAGTACGTC.

The rearrangement links TRBV4-2 to TRBJ2-7, with D perhaps TRBD1 or TRBD2 (7 bases each). The ends were cut back, 0 bases at V and 2 bases at J, with 17 bases in the middle. The CDR3 is made up of 17 amino acids. CDR1 and CDR2 from the germline V gene are LGHNA and YNFKEQ. The CDR3 here is CASSQDWGEGAPYEQYF. The CDR3 DNA reads as TGTGCCAGCAGCCAAGATTGGGGGGAGGGGGCACCCTACGAGCAGTACTTC.

V usage is TRBV20-1 and J usage is TRBJ2-2; D call uncertain. V lost 5 bases and J lost 1, with 8 bases in between. The CDR3 is made up of 13 amino acids. Germline V gives CDR1 DFQATT, CDR2 SNEGSKA (reference sequence). The CDR3 reads CSADAVNTGELFF. CDR3 coding DNA: TGCAGTGCTGACGCGGTGAACACCGGGGAGCTGTTTTTT.

This chain joins TRBV20-1 and TRBJ2-3, with 10 bases identical to TRBD2. This CDR3 is 14 amino acids long. Germline V lookup: CDR1 DFQATT, CDR2 SNEGSKA (reference sequence). With 5 bases clipped from V and 2 bases from J, the junction kept 4 bases outside the gene matches. In DNA form, the CDR3 reads TGCAGTGCTTCAACTAGCGGGGTCACAGATACGCAGTATTTT. Its protein is CSASTSGVTDTQYF.

This chain links TRBV3-1 with TRBJ2-5; 10 bases are shared with TRBD2. V was pared by 0 bases and J by 2 bases, with 9 bases of the junction left unmatched. The length of the CDR3 is 18 residues. Germline loops: CDR1 LGHDT, CDR2 YNNKEL (reference sequence). CDR3 nucleotides: TGTGCCAGCAGCCAAGATCTCCGGGTAGCGGGAGGACAAGAGACCCAGTACTTC. This gives the protein CASSQDLRVAGGQETQYF.

The genes are TRBV4-1 and TRBJ2-1; D is undetermined. V was pared by 4 bases and J by 4 bases, with 14 bases between. In germline, CDR1 is MGHRA, CDR2 YSYEKL. The CDR3 is 15 amino acids. CDR3 residues: CASSPLVLGYNEQFF. CDR3 DNA: TGCGCCAGCAGCCCTTTGGTTCTAGGTTACAATGAGCAGTTCTTC.

The rearrangement joins TRBV11-2 to TRBJ2-7; 8 nucleotides line up with TRBD2. CDR1 SGHAT and CDR2 FQNNGV come from the germline V gene. Trimming at V came to 1 base and at J to 2 bases, leaving 4 bases not matched to a gene. The CDR3 has 15 amino acids. CDR3 nucleotides: TGTGCCAGCAGCTTAGGTGACGGGAGGGCCTACGAGCAGTACTTC. It translates to CASSLGDGRAYEQYF.

V gene TRBV27 combines with J gene TRBJ2-5; no reliable D call. The ends were cut back, 3 bases at V and 5 bases at J, with 10 bases in the middle. This CDR3 has 13 amino acids. CDR1 and CDR2 (germline): MNHEY, SMNVEV (reference sequence). The CDR3: CASSLSRSETQYF. Here the CDR3 DNA reads TGTGCCAGCAGTTTGTCGCGTTCGGAGACCCAGTACTTC.

This clonotype was picked up many times. The genes are TRBV10-2 and TRBJ2-2, with D maybe TRBD2 (6 bases). Germline V lookup: CDR1 WSHSY, CDR2 SAAADI. The CDR3 consists of 13 residues. The V and J ends lost 0 bases and 10 bases respectively, with 9 bases between them. CDR3 sequence (DNA): TGCGCCAGCAGTGAGTCGAGGAGGGAGGAGCTGTTTTTT. It translates to CASSESRREELFF.

The chain uses TRBV5-1 and TRBJ2-5, with 11 nucleotides matching TRBD1. The CDR3 totals 18 residues. Trimming cost V 3 bases and J 6 bases; bases outside gene matches: 16. Per the germline V gene, CDR1 is SGHRS and CDR2 is YFSETQ. CDR3 region: CASSYRDRGDGMIQTQYF. The CDR3 nucleotides are TGCGCCAGCAGCTACCGGGACAGGGGGGATGGGATGATCCAGACCCAGTACTTC.

This clonotype showed up just a few times. The gene calls are TRBV28 and TRBJ1-5, with TRBD1 matching over 7 bases. Looked up from germline, CDR1 is MDHEN and CDR2 is SYDVKM. Unmatched junction bases numbered 10, after V lost 8 bases and J lost 0 bases. This CDR3 comprises 16 residues. CDR3: CASGTRQGYSNQPQHF. The CDR3 nucleotides are TGTGCCAGCGGGACCCGACAGGGTTATAGCAATCAGCCCCAGCATTTT.

This clonotype appeared a few times. The chain combines TRBV5-5 with TRBJ2-7, with D possibly being TRBD1 or TRBD2 (5 bases each). CDR1 and CDR2 from the germline V gene are SGHKS and YYEKEE (reference sequence). This CDR3 has 15 amino acids. V lost 4 bases and J 4 bases, leaving 18 bases between the germline ends. The CDR3 is CASSEGWGTGYEQYF. CDR3 bases: TGTGCCAGCAGCGAGGGCTGGGGGACCGGTTACGAGCAGTACTTC.